The source of this T cell receptor (beta chain) is a study of cytomegalovirus exposure and HLA in healthy donors. This PCR relied on a set of 60 Vbeta primers and 13 Jbeta primers. Profiling relied on immunoSEQ multiplex PCR, and the TCRdb table lists in-frame clones only, not all of them. Here the sample spans some 65,000 clones, approximately 72% being singletons. Study conclusions and caveats: Upon later analysis, HLA-associated TCR beta chains proved more clonally expanded than other, equally common chains. For TCR beta chains, V- and J-gene trimming was later linked to a missense DCLRE1C variant.

This clone showed up just a few times. No antigen is known for it. Germline V lookup: CDR1 SNHLY, CDR2 FYNNEI. Trimming shortened V by 7 bases and J by 6 bases, and 12 bases separated the two germline ends. This CDR3 region has 12 residues. The sequence derives from a woman in her 30s in good health and CMV-seronegative. V is TRBV2 and J is TRBJ1-2; D is ambiguous. Specimen: PBMCs. This CDR3 reads CASISVADGYTF. CDR3 nucleotides: TGTGCCAGCATCTCAGTGGCTGATGGCTACACCTTC.